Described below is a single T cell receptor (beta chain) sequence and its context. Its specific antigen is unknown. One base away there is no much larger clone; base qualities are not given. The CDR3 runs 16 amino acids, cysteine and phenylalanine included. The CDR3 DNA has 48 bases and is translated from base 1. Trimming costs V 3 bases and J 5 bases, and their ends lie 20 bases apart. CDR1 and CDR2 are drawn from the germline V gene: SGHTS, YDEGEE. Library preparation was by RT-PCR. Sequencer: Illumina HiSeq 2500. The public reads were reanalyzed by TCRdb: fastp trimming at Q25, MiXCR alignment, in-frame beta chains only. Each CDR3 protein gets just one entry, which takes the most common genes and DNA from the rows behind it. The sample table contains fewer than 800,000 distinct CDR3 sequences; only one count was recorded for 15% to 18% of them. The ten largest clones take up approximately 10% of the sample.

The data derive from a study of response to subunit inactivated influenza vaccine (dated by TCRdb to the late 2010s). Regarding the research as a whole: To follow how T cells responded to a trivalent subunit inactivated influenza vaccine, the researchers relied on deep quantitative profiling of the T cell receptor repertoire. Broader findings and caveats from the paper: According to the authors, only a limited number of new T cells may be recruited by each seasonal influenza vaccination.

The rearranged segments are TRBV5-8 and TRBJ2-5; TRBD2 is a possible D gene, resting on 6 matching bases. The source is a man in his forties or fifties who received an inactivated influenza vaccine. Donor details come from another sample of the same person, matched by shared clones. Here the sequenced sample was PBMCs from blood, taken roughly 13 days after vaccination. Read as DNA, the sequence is TGTGCCAGCAGCTCACCGGGACTGGCCATTGAGGAGACCCAGTACTTC. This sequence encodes CASSSPGLAIEETQYF.